This T cell receptor (beta chain) was sequenced for a study of blood T cell repertoires in COVID-19. Repertoires were generated with immunoSEQ multiplex PCR, while TCRdb's copy carries only in-frame clones and drops some. The sample includes approximately 160,000 clones, roughly 87% seen only once; the top ten take around 6.5%. The CDR3 runs 14 residues. V trimming: 6 bases; J trimming: 3 bases; junction bases outside the gene matches: 4. Germline V gene lookup returns CDR1 MDHEN and CDR2 SYDVKM. The clonotype was recovered from a woman aged 45-59 years who had recovered from COVID-19. The source material was PBMCs or T cells enriched from blood (not recorded which). The chain joins TRBV28 to TRBJ2-7, with 11 bases matching TRBD1. The CDR3 nucleotides read TGTGCCAGCAGGGGGACAGGGGGTAACTACGAGCAGTACTTC. Encoded protein: CASRGTGGNYEQYF.